Presented here are 5 T cell receptor beta chains from one specimen sequenced in a study of T cell responses to AZD1222 COVID-19 vaccine. The data were produced by immunoSEQ multiplex PCR, yet TCRdb's version contains in-frame clones alone and is incomplete. The table records about 190,000 clones, 85% to 95% of them present only once. Sequences were derived from peripheral blood, sampled on day 0 of AZD1222 vaccination. All receptors come from an adult in good health.

In its sample, this clone was seen once. This rearrangement joins TRBV27 to TRBJ1-1, with 9 nucleotides matching TRBD1. Germline trimming cut 7 bases from V and 5 bases from J; bases unmatched to any gene: 8. The germline V gene encodes CDR1 MNHEY and CDR2 SMNVEV (reference sequence). This CDR3 is 14 amino acids long. DNA for the CDR3: TGTGCCAGCACCCCGACAGGGGGATGGACTGAAGCTTTCTTT. This encodes CASTPTGGWTEAFF.

J is TRBJ1-1 and V is TRBV10-3; tentative D call: TRBD1 (5 bases). Germline assignment: CDR1 ENHRY and CDR2 SYGVKD. This CDR3 is 15 amino acids long. Trimming removed 0 bases at V and 10 bases at J, with 18 bases between. This CDR3 is CAISESGLPGGVAFF. CDR3 DNA sequence: TGTGCCATCAGTGAGTCAGGTCTCCCCGGAGGGGTAGCTTTCTTT.

CDR3 residues: CASSLQGNTGELFF. DNA of the CDR3: TGTGCCAGCAGTCTCCAGGGGAACACCGGGGAGCTGTTTTTT. V and J are TRBV2 and TRBJ2-2; TRBD1 might be the D (5 bases). There are 14 residues in the CDR3. V lost 5 bases to trimming and J lost 1 base, with 8 bases between them. Germline V gene lookup returns CDR1 SNHLY and CDR2 FYNNEI. The whole variable domain, remainder taken from reference TRBV2 and TRBJ2-2, is EPEVTQTPSHQVTQMGQEVILRCVPISNHLYFYWYRQILGQKVEFLVSFYNNEISEKSEIFDDQFSVERPDGSNFTLKIRSTKLEDSAMYFCASSLQGNTGELFFGEGSRLTVL.

The rearrangement uses TRBV7-2 and TRBJ2-7; no reliable D call. The CDR3 extends over 14 amino acids. The V gene lost 1 base and the J gene lost 2 bases, with 9 bases spanning the gap. From germline, CDR1 is SGHTA and CDR2 FQGNSA. This CDR3 is CASSLVHIAYEQYF. In nucleotides, the CDR3 is TGTGCCAGCAGCTTAGTCCACATCGCCTACGAGCAGTACTTC. Full variable domain (missing parts from reference TRBV7-2 and TRBJ2-7): GAGVSQSPSNKVTEKGKDVELRCDPISGHTALYWYRQSLGQGLEFLIYFQGNSAPDKSGLPSDRFSAERTGGSVSTLTIQRTQQEDSAVYLCASSLVHIAYEQYFGPGTRLTVT.

The chain carries TRBV7-3 and TRBJ2-7; D may be TRBD2 (5 bases). This CDR3 is 15 amino acids long. Trimming cost V 2 bases and J 5 bases, with 16 bases left between them. Looked up from germline, CDR1 is SGHTA and CDR2 is FQGTGA. The CDR3 is CASSLFSTPGDEQYF. The CDR3 bases are TGTGCCAGCAGCTTATTTTCGACTCCCGGGGACGAGCAGTACTTC.